This T cell receptor beta chain originates from a study of blood T cell repertoires in COVID-19. About the research overall: The United States, Italy and Spain were the sources of the acute and convalescent COVID-19 samples. The cDNA or gDNA used as material had been derived from T cells, B-cell-depleted T cells, or PBMCs.

This clone has just a few counts. Original processing notes: Reference gene primer amplification gave estimated nucleated cell counts. Sequencing used immunoSEQ multiplex PCR; TCRdb keeps in-frame clones, though not all of them. V and J calls and clone size are given by that table; D and trimming were obtained from the DNA. The sample includes 150,000 to 200,000 clones, approximately 90% seen only once; the top ten take about 4%. Germline assignment: CDR1 MNHEY and CDR2 SMNVEV (reference sequence). V lost 4 bases and J lost 6, with 15 bases in between. The CDR3 contains 15 residues. This chain connects TRBV27 to TRBJ2-2, with D perhaps matching TRBD1 (6 bases). This clonotype was obtained from a man between 18 and 29 years old with active or convalescent COVID-19. Sequenced sample: peripheral blood. The CDR3 region is CASSYQPTGSGELFF. CDR3 coding DNA: TGTGCCAGCAGTTATCAGCCGACAGGCTCCGGGGAGCTGTTTTTT.